This passage covers 8 T cell receptor beta chains from one sample sequenced in a study of EBV T-cell therapy then PD-1 blockade in nasopharyngeal carcinoma. The antigens for these receptors are not known. Stated treatment: AdE1-LMPpoly-expanded autologous EBV-specific T-cell therapy followed by anti-PD-1 nivolumab. The table came from immunoSEQ multiplex PCR; TCRdb's copy has only in-frame clones and leaves some out. The top ten hold 20% to 25% of the sample, which has approximately 23,000 clones, over 65% seen once. The sample here was CD8+ T cells from blood, taken at day -245 from a patient whose treatment included autologous EBV-specific T cells and nivolumab. Receptors were obtained from a man aged 35-49 years with nasopharyngeal carcinoma.

The CDR3, as DNA: TGTGCCAGCAGTCCCCCGGTGAGGGACATAAGGGATACGCAGTATTTT. Protein product: CASSPPVRDIRDTQYF. The V and J genes are TRBV7-8 and TRBJ2-3; TRBD1 might be the D (6 bases). V lost 6 bases and J lost 6, with 22 bases in between. This CDR3 contains 16 residues. CDR1 and CDR2 (germline): SGHVS, FQNEAQ.

The chain recombines TRBV18 with TRBJ2-4; tentatively, D is TRBD2 (6 bases). The CDR3 runs to 15 residues. The germline V gene encodes CDR1 KGHSH and CDR2 LQKENI. Between the trimmed V and J ends, which lost 3 bases and 5 bases, there was a span of 14 bases. CDR3 amino acids: CASSPGGRSENIQYF. CDR3 in DNA: TGTGCCAGCTCACCGGGGGGTCGGTCGGAAAACATTCAGTACTTC.

This chain uses TRBV7-2 with TRBJ1-1, with TRBD1 identical over 7 bases. CDR1 and CDR2 (germline): SGHTA, FQGNSA. The CDR3 has 15 residues. Germline trimming cut 2 bases from V and 1 base from J; bases unmatched to any gene: 4. The CDR3 DNA sequence: TGTGCCAGCAGCTTACTACAGGGGAAGAACACTGAAGCTTTCTTT. It translates to CASSLLQGKNTEAFF.

The V gene is TRBV13, the J gene TRBJ1-6; TRBD1 matches 10 bases. Germline V gene sequence: CDR1 PRHDT, CDR2 FYEKMQ (reference sequence). The CDR3 is 17 amino acids. The V segment lost 6 bases and the J segment 6 bases; nucleotides outside the gene matches: 11. Here the CDR3 DNA reads TGTGCCAGCAGTCAATGGGGGGGGACAGGGGTTAATTCACCCCTCCACTTT. As protein: CASSQWGGTGVNSPLHF.

This clone was seen just once. The chain has TRBV5-1 and TRBJ2-5; the D gene could be TRBD1 or TRBD2 (5 bases each). CDR1 SGHRS and CDR2 YFSETQ come from the germline V gene. V was shortened by 0 bases and J by 2 bases, with 17 bases between the two germline ends. The length of the CDR3 is 17 residues. CDR3 in amino acids: CASSLGSGRPHQETQYF. CDR3 sequence (DNA): TGCGCCAGCAGCTTGGGGTCGGGGCGGCCCCATCAAGAGACCCAGTACTTC. Full variable domain (missing parts from reference TRBV5-1 and TRBJ2-5): KAGVTQTPRYLIKTRGQQVTLSCSPISGHRSVSWYQQTPGQGLQFLFEYFSETQRNKGNFPGRFSGRQFSNSRSEMNVSTLELGDSALYLCASSLGSGRPHQETQYFGPGTRLLVL.

Only a few counts were recorded for this clone. This chain links TRBV20-1 with TRBJ1-2, with D possibly matching TRBD1 (5 bases). The CDR3 has 11 amino acids. The V end was cut by 6 bases, the J end by 5 bases, with 10 bases between. In germline, CDR1 is DFQATT, CDR2 SNEGSKA (reference sequence). CDR3 bases: TGCAGTGCCGAGCGGGGGTATGGCTACACCTTC. As protein: CSAERGYGYTF.

In its sample, this clone is large (0.1 to 1%). CDR3 residues: CASSLEGQYGELFF. CDR3 bases: TGTGCCAGCAGTCTCGAAGGACAGTACGGGGAGCTGTTTTTT. V gene TRBV28 combines with J gene TRBJ2-2, with D perhaps matching TRBD1 (6 bases). The CDR3 length is 14 residues. V dropped 5 bases and J dropped 7 bases, with 14 bases sitting between them. The germline V gene has CDR1 MDHEN and CDR2 SYDVKM.

The chain recombines TRBV29-1 with TRBJ2-7; D perhaps matches TRBD1 (6 bases). The CDR3 covers 14 residues. The germline V and J ends were trimmed by 1 base and 2 bases, with 12 bases remaining between them. Germline assignment: CDR1 SQVTM and CDR2 ANQGSEA. The CDR3 loop is CSVEGEQGTYEQYF. The CDR3 region has the DNA TGCAGCGTTGAAGGGGAACAGGGTACCTACGAGCAGTACTTC.